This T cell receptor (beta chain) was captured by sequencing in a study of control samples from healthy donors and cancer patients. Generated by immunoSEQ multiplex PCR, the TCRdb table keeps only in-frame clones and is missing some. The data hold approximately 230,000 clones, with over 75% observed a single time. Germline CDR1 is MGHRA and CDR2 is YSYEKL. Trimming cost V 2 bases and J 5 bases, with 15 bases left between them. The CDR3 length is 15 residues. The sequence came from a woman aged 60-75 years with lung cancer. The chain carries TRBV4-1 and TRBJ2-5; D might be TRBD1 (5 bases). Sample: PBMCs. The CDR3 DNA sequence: TGCGCCAGCAGCCAACTCCAAGGGGTACGGGAGACCCAGTACTTC. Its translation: CASSQLQGVRETQYF.